These 14 T cell receptor beta chains were sequenced from one sample in a study of vaccination effects on CD4 cells after COVID-19. TCRdb's table, derived via immunoSEQ multiplex PCR, lists solely in-frame clones and lacks some. The repertoire holds around 79,000 clones, with approximately 74% as singletons. CD4+ T cells specific for antigen were expanded with viral peptide pools by the ViraFEST assay before sequencing. Subsequent to less than eleven days of culture, CD4+ T cells were isolated. Which antigens these TCRs recognize remains unknown. The sequencing here drew on CD4+ T cells from PBMCs cultured with HCoV-229E spike peptides, taken before COVID-19 vaccination. The receptors come from a human donor who received a COVID-19 vaccine.

J is TRBJ2-1 and V is TRBV27; 8 bases agree with TRBD1. The junction had 11 bases not matched to a gene; V was cut back by 6 bases and J by 4 bases. The CDR3 spans 16 residues. Per the germline V gene, CDR1 is MNHEY and CDR2 is SMNVEV (reference sequence). CDR3 sequence reads: CASSTNRDRRYNEQFF. CDR3 nucleotide sequence: TGTGCCAGCAGCACCAACCGGGACAGGCGATACAATGAGCAGTTCTTC.

This rearrangement joins TRBV23-1 to TRBJ2-7; D gene uncertain. TRBV23-1 is annotated as an ORF whose role is uncertain. V shed 3 bases and J shed 1 base, with 16 bases lying between them. CDR3 size: 16 residues. CDR3 coding DNA: TGCGCCAGCAGTCATCCCCCCGGCCAGAGGTCCTACGAGCAGTACGTC. As protein: CASSHPPGQRSYEQYV.

The V gene is TRBV28, the J gene TRBJ2-5; 10 bases are a match to TRBD2. Unmatched junction bases numbered 1, after V lost 5 bases and J lost 4 bases. This CDR3 region has 13 residues. Germline V lookup: CDR1 MDHEN, CDR2 SYDVKM. CDR3 residues: CASSRTSGETQYF. The CDR3 DNA reads as TGTGCCAGCAGTAGGACTAGCGGAGAGACCCAGTACTTC.

This chain joins TRBV19 and TRBJ1-2; D may be TRBD1 (6 bases). Germline loops: CDR1 LNHDA, CDR2 SQIVND (reference sequence). Deletions cut 2 bases from V and 3 bases from J, with 10 bases between. The CDR3 contains 14 residues. The CDR3 DNA reads as TGTGCCAGTAGTATATCGACAGGCCACTATGGCTACACCTTC. Its translation is CASSISTGHYGYTF.

The gene calls are TRBV4-3 and TRBJ1-1; D is unclear. This CDR3 comprises 15 residues. V was clipped by 0 bases and J by 1 base, with 9 bases between them. Germline CDR1 is LGHNA and CDR2 is YSLEER. The chain's CDR3 is CASSQESGKNTEAFF. The CDR3 region has the DNA TGCGCCAGCAGCCAAGAATCTGGGAAGAACACTGAAGCTTTCTTT.

The chain combines TRBV30 with TRBJ2-5; TRBD1 might be the D (6 bases). This CDR3 spans 13 amino acids. Germline CDR1 is GTSNPN and CDR2 is SVGIG (reference sequence). Trimming left V 4 bases short and J 4 bases short, with 13 bases between. CDR3 residues: CAWNRQEPETQYF. The CDR3 coding sequence is TGTGCCTGGAACAGACAGGAGCCAGAGACCCAGTACTTC.

V and J are TRBV3-1 (or the pseudogene TRBV3-2) and TRBJ1-3; 8 bases map to TRBD1. The CDR3 is 18 residues long. Germline V gene sequence: CDR1 LGHDT, CDR2 YNNKEL (reference sequence). Trimming removed 1 base from V and 0 bases from J; junction bases left unmatched: 8. CDR3 protein: CASSQVGTGTYSGNTIYF. The CDR3 coding sequence is TGTGCCAGCAGCCAAGTGGGGACAGGAACCTACTCTGGAAACACCATATATTTT.

The chain carries TRBV7-8 and TRBJ1-1; no firm D call. Germline CDR1 and CDR2: SGHVS and FQNEAQ. The CDR3 contains 13 residues. Trimming left V 5 bases short and J 1 base short, with 8 bases between. The CDR3 DNA reads as TGTGCCAGCAGCCTCGCAGAGAACACTGAAGCTTTCTTT. As protein: CASSLAENTEAFF.

The V call is TRBV24-1, the J call TRBJ2-7; TRBD1 or TRBD2 may be the D gene (6 bases each). The CDR3 length is 14 residues. The germline V and J ends were trimmed by 5 bases and 4 bases, with 14 bases remaining between them. Germline V gene sequence: CDR1 KGHDR, CDR2 SFDVKD. CDR3 in DNA: TGTGCCACCAGTGGGAGGGGGACGAGATACGAGCAGTACGTC. Translation gives CATSGRGTRYEQYV.

The chain is built from TRBV7-8 and TRBJ2-7; 9 bases match TRBD1. This CDR3 is built from 14 residues. Germline-derived CDR1 and CDR2 are SGHVS and FQNEAQ. Germline trimming cut 3 bases from V and 5 bases from J; bases unmatched to any gene: 5. The DNA of the CDR3 is TGTGCCAGCAGCTTGAGGACAGGGGTGAACGAGCAGTACGTC. Translating it yields CASSLRTGVNEQYV.

The CDR3 spells CASSPHRDGTEAFF. The CDR3 DNA reads TGTGCCAGCAGTCCCCACAGGGACGGCACTGAAGCTTTCTTT. This chain links TRBV2 with TRBJ1-1; a possible D gene is TRBD1 (6 bases). This CDR3 is built from 14 residues. V was clipped by 5 bases and J by 4 bases, with 14 bases between them. The V gene's germline CDR1 is SNHLY and CDR2 FYNNEI.

The chain uses TRBV11-3 and TRBJ2-1; 9 nucleotides agree with TRBD1. CDR1 and CDR2 (germline): SGHNT, YENEEA. Trimming took 4 bases from V and 0 from J; bases not matched to a gene: 4. This CDR3 has 16 amino acids. In DNA form, the CDR3 reads TGTGCCAGCAGCTCCGGGACAGGGAACTCCTACAATGAGCAGTTCTTC. Its translation: CASSSGTGNSYNEQFF.

This chain links TRBV6-1 with TRBJ2-7; 7 positions match TRBD2. V lost 4 bases to trimming and J lost 3 bases; unmatched junction nucleotides: 6. Germline CDR1 is MNHNS and CDR2 is SASEGT. CDR3 length equals 14 residues. CDR3 DNA sequence: TGTGCCAGCAGTGCAGCGGGAAGCTACTACGAGCAGTACGTC. It translates to CASSAAGSYYEQYV.

This chain uses TRBV4-3 with TRBJ1-2, with a weak D call TRBD1 (5 bases). Trimming pared 2 bases from V and 11 bases from J, leaving 18 bases between. This CDR3 spans 14 amino acids. Looked up from germline, CDR1 is LGHNA and CDR2 is YSLEER. For the CDR3, the DNA is TGCGCCAGCAGCCAACTACTTACAACAGGTGGTTACACCTTC. Encoded protein: CASSQLLTTGGYTF.